These T cell receptor beta chains were read from a single sample in a study of cytomegalovirus exposure and HLA in healthy donors. Clones were read by immunoSEQ multiplex PCR, and TCRdb kept only the in-frame ones, dropping some. The table shows hundreds of thousands of clones, with roughly 84% occurring only once. Sequencing input: PBMCs. These receptors were obtained from a woman between 18 and 30 years old in good health and CMV-seropositive. Both conserved end residues are part of each CDR3. Each record gives: CDR3 protein, J gene, V gene.

cdr3_aa: CASSDSPGQGSNQPQHF
j_call: TRBJ1-5
v_call: TRBV25-1

cdr3_aa: CAISGQESNQPQHF
j_call: TRBJ1-5
v_call: TRBV10-3

cdr3_aa: CASTMTGGNTEAFF
j_call: TRBJ1-1
v_call: TRBV19

cdr3_aa: CASSVGGVGYGYTF
j_call: TRBJ1-2
v_call: TRBV9

cdr3_aa: CAESGGLGDTEAFF
j_call: TRBJ1-1
v_call: TRBV6-4

cdr3_aa: CASTDRGAYEQYF
j_call: TRBJ2-7
v_call: TRBV28

cdr3_aa: CASSLMAPLAKNIQYF
j_call: TRBJ2-4
v_call: TRBV28

cdr3_aa: CASSFSQGNYNEQFF
j_call: TRBJ2-1
v_call: TRBV5-1

cdr3_aa: CASSLGDREHEQFF
j_call: TRBJ2-1
v_call: TRBV7-9

cdr3_aa: CASSFGTSSYNEQFF
j_call: TRBJ2-1
v_call: TRBV5-1

cdr3_aa: CASSRLADAYEQYF
j_call: TRBJ2-7
v_call: TRBV27

cdr3_aa: CASRQDRAYGYTF
j_call: TRBJ1-2
v_call: TRBV2

cdr3_aa: CASSVQGVGEQFF
j_call: TRBJ2-1
v_call: TRBV28

cdr3_aa: CASSYQLAGGQDEQFF
j_call: TRBJ2-1
v_call: TRBV7-3

cdr3_aa: CASSAQGAEVTEAFF
j_call: TRBJ1-1
v_call: TRBV11-3

cdr3_aa: CAISGTDREGEKLFF
j_call: TRBJ1-4
v_call: TRBV10-3

cdr3_aa: CASRTPPERQGVQPQHF
j_call: TRBJ1-5
v_call: TRBV28

cdr3_aa: CASSLFLGLLNTEAFF
j_call: TRBJ1-1
v_call: TRBV28

cdr3_aa: CASSLLTSGRSYNEQFF
j_call: TRBJ2-1
v_call: TRBV5-4

cdr3_aa: CASSTPYRADGYTF
j_call: TRBJ1-2
v_call: TRBV19

cdr3_aa: CASSAQRQQAEQYF
j_call: TRBJ2-7
v_call: TRBV2

cdr3_aa: CASSGDSGTGGLEQYF
j_call: TRBJ2-7
v_call: TRBV9

cdr3_aa: CASSITGVGQPQHF
j_call: TRBJ1-5
v_call: TRBV25-1

cdr3_aa: CASSPELAYEQYF
j_call: TRBJ2-7
v_call: TRBV7-9